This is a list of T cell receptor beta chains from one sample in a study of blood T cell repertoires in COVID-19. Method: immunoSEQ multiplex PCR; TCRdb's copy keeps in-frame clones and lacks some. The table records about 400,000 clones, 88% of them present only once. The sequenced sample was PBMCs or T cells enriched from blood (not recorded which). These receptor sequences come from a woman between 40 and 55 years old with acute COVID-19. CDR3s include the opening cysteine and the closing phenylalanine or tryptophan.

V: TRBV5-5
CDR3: CASSLYRANTEAFF

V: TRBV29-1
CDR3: CSGGTAPEAFF

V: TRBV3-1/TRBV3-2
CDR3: CASSSHGPDGYTF

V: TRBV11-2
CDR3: CASSQVPEYEQYF

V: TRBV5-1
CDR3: CASSLLAGLTGELFF

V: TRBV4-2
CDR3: CASSQGRREDYGYTF

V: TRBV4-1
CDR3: CASSPPGLVEKLFF

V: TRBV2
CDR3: CASSVTGHEQYF

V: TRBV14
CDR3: CASSQDLGNTIYF

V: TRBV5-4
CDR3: CASSLEGGHGYTF

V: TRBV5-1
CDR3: CASSPVDGGTEAFF

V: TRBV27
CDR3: CASSPGAPGGELFF

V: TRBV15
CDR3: CATSERGGLDEQFF

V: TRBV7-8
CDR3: CASSASASGGHHEQYF

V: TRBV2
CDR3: CASGIGGEQYF

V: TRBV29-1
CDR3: CSVRETNTEAFF

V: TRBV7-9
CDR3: CASSPPNPGLRTDTQYF

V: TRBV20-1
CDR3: CSASVANYGYTF

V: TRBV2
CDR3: CASRGDRYGYTF